This TCR beta chain was sequenced during a study of blood T cell repertoires in COVID-19. The J segment lost 5 bases and the V segment lost 5 bases, leaving 8 bases of the junction unmatched. The CDR3 contains 14 residues. Germline V gene data show CDR1 as SGHTA and CDR2 as FQGNSA. Profiled with immunoSEQ multiplex PCR; TCRdb holds only in-frame clones, not every one. Among 100,000 to 150,000 clones listed, approximately 85% were seen once. V gene TRBV7-2 combines with J gene TRBJ2-5, with 7 bases that match TRBD2. Sequencing used peripheral blood. This TCR was sampled from a human donor in a cohort sampled during active COVID-19. This CDR3 is CASSPRLAEETQYF. In DNA form, the CDR3 reads TGTGCCAGCAGCCCGAGACTAGCTGAGGAGACCCAGTACTTC.